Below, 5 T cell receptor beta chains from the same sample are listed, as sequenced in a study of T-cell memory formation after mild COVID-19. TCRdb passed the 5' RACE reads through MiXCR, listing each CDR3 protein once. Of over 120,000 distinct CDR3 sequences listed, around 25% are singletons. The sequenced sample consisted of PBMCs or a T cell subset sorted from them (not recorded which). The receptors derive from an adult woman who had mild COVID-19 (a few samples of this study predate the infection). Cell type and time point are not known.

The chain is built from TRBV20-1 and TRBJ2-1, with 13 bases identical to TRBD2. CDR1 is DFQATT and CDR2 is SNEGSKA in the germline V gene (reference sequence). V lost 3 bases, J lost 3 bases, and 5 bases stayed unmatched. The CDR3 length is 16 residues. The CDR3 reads CSARRTSGGGYNEQFF. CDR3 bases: TGCAGTGCTAGGCGGACTAGCGGGGGTGGCTACAATGAGCAGTTCTTC.

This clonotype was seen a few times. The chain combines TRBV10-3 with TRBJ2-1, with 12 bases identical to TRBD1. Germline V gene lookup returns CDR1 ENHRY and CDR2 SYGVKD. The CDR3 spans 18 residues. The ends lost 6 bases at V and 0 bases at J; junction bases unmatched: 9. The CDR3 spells CAIRGFGTGGISYNEQFF. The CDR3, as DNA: TGTGCCATCAGGGGGTTCGGGACAGGGGGCATCTCCTACAATGAGCAGTTCTTC.

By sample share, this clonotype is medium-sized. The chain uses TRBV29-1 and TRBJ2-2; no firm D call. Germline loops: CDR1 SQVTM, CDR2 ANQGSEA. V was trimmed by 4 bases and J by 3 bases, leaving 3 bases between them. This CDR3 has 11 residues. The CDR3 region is CSVADTGELFF. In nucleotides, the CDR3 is TGCAGCGTTGCCGACACCGGGGAGCTGTTTTTT.

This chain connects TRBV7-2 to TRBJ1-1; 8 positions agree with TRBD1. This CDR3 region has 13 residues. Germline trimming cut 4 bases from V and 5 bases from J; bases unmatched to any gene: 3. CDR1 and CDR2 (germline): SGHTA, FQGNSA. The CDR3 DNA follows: TGTGCCAGCAGCTGGACAGGGACGACTGAAGCTTTCTTT. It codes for CASSWTGTTEAFF. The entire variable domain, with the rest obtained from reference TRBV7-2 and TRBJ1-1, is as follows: GAGVSQSPSNKVTEKGKDVELRCDPISGHTALYWYRQSLGQGLEFLIYFQGNSAPDKSGLPSDRFSAERTGGSVSTLTIQRTQQEDSAVYLCASSWTGTTEAFFGQGTRLTVV.

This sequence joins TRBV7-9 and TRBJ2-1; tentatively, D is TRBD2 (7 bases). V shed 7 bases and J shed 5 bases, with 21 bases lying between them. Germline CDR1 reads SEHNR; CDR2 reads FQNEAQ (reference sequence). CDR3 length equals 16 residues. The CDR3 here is CASNQLGGGADNEQFF. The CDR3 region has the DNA TGTGCCAGCAACCAATTAGGGGGGGGCGCCGACAATGAGCAGTTCTTC.